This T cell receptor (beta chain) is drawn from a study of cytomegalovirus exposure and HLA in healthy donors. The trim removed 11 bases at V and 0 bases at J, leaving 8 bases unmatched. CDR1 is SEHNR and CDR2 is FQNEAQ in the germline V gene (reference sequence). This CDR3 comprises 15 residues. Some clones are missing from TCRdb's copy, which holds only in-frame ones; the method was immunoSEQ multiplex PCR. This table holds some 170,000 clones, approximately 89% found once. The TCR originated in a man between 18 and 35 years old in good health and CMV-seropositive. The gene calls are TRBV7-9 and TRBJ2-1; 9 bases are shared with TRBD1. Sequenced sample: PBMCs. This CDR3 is CAGNRGQSSYNEQFF. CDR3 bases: TGTGCCGGGAACAGGGGGCAGTCCTCCTACAATGAGCAGTTCTTC.